Sequencing of this TCR beta chain was carried out in a study of neurological immune-mediated disorders. Study-level findings and limits: The highest TCR clonal expansion occurred in HTLV-1-associated myelopathy; multiple sclerosis fell below healthy controls. None of the CDR3 amino acid sequences in expanded clones turned up in more than one subject, which points to private repertoires in all groups.

The CDR3 has 14 amino acids. V was trimmed by 0 bases and J by 4 bases, leaving 8 bases between them. Germline V gives CDR1 SGDLS, CDR2 YYNGEE. By proportion, this clonotype is large. The antigen remains unidentified. The cDNA came from 5'RACE, which used 10-nucleotide random UMIs. MiXCR was run by TCRdb on the 5' RACE reads, yielding one entry per CDR3 protein. The table has 25,000 to 40,000 distinct CDR3 sequences, approximately 1.4% seen once. Sequenced input: PBMCs. This receptor was identified in a woman aged 25 to 39 with multiple sclerosis. V gene TRBV9 combines with J gene TRBJ2-1; tentative D call: TRBD2 (5 bases). The CDR3 DNA reads as TGTGCCAGCAGCGTAGGAACGGGGTACAATGAGCAGTTCTTC. Amino acid sequence: CASSVGTGYNEQFF.